Below, 23 T cell receptor beta chains from the same sample are listed, as sequenced in a study of T-cell reconstitution after alpha-beta-depleted transplantation in children. Unique molecular identifiers tagged the TCRbeta library. MiXCR was run by TCRdb on the PCR reads, yielding one entry per CDR3 protein. The sample shows about 370,000 distinct CDR3 sequences, approximately 20% of them seen only once. Sequenced material: PBMCs from the stem cell graft donor, taken from the stem cell graft. These receptors originate from a human donor who donated a stem cell graft to a child with acute myeloid leukemia.

This rearrangement joins TRBV11-2 to TRBJ2-7, with D unresolved. Germline V CDR1 and CDR2: SGHAT, FQNNGV. Trimming pared 6 bases from V and 7 bases from J, leaving 19 bases between. This CDR3 is built from 14 residues. The CDR3 loop reads CASSAEPTTGEQYF. The CDR3 DNA follows: TGTGCCAGCAGTGCGGAACCCACTACTGGGGAGCAGTACTTC.

This clonotype was counted ten times or more. The J gene is TRBJ2-1, the V gene TRBV27; D possibly corresponds to TRBD2 (5 bases). The CDR3 has 11 amino acids. V lost 8 bases, J lost 4 bases, and 6 bases lay in between. Germline V gene data show CDR1 as MNHEY and CDR2 as SMNVEV (reference sequence). CDR3 sequence reads: CASGRYNEQFF. The CDR3 region has the DNA TGTGCCAGCGGGAGATACAATGAGCAGTTCTTC.

The chain recombines TRBV5-1 with TRBJ2-1; TRBD2 matches at 7 bases. This CDR3 spans 16 amino acids. Trimming took 2 bases from V and 0 from J; bases not matched to a gene: 5. CDR1 and CDR2 from the germline V gene are SGHRS and YFSETQ. The CDR3 here is CASSFLGGSSYNEQFF. CDR3 sequence (DNA): TGCGCCAGCAGCTTTCTCGGGGGGAGCTCCTACAATGAGCAGTTCTTC.

In this sample, this clonotype turned up a few times. The V and J genes are TRBV5-1 and TRBJ2-5, with D tentatively TRBD1 (7 bases). Germline V lookup: CDR1 SGHRS, CDR2 YFSETQ. V lost 3 bases, J lost 2 bases, and 17 bases lay in between. The CDR3 extends over 16 amino acids. The CDR3 nucleotides read TGCGCCAGCAGCTCCCCACGACAGGGAGGTCAAGAGACCCAGTACTTC. It encodes CASSSPRQGGQETQYF.

As for this clonotype: The junction differs from germline at one of its ends, possibly a read error. V gene TRBV6-6 combines with J gene TRBJ1-2, with D unclear. Per the germline V gene, CDR1 is MNHNY and CDR2 is SVGAGI (reference sequence). CDR3 length: 13 amino acids. The DNA of the CDR3 is TGTGCCAGCAGTTACCAGATGGGATATGACTACACCTTC. This encodes CASSYQMGYDYTF.

CDR3 nucleotide sequence: TGTGCCACCAGTGATCGGACAGCTGGGGCCAACGTCCTGACTTTC. It translates to CATSDRTAGANVLTF. The chain couples TRBV24-1 to TRBJ2-6; tentative D call: TRBD1 (6 bases). This CDR3 is 15 amino acids long. V was cut by 3 bases and J by 2 bases, with 7 bases left in between. The germline CDR1 and CDR2 sequences are KGHDR and SFDVKD.

This clonotype was found many times. The chain combines TRBV6-5 with TRBJ1-3; D is uncertain. Between the trimmed V and J ends, which lost 2 bases and 4 bases, there was a span of 6 bases. Looked up from germline, CDR1 is MNHEY and CDR2 is SVGAGI. This CDR3 contains 13 residues. DNA of the CDR3: TGTGCCAGCAGTTACCCTCAAGGAAACACCATATATTTT. This gives the protein CASSYPQGNTIYF.

This clonotype was observed a few times. The CDR3 DNA sequence: TGTGCCAGCAGTTTATCGAGATCACAGATCTATGGCTACACCTTC. Protein product: CASSLSRSQIYGYTF. The rearrangement uses TRBV27 and TRBJ1-2, with no clear D. The germline V gene has CDR1 MNHEY and CDR2 SMNVEV (reference sequence). V lost 0 bases to trimming and J lost 4 bases, with 12 bases between them. There are 15 residues in the CDR3.

This clonotype turned up a few times. This chain links TRBV28 with TRBJ1-2, with TRBD1 matching 10 bases. The V gene's germline CDR1 is MDHEN and CDR2 SYDVKM. This CDR3 is built from 15 residues. Losses at the gene ends were 7 bases for V and 4 bases for J; bases not matched to a gene: 9. CDR3 coding DNA: TGTGCCAGCACCATCGACAGGGGGCCTTTCTATGGCTACACCTTC. Protein: CASTIDRGPFYGYTF.

This clonotype occurred a few times. This rearrangement joins TRBV7-3 to TRBJ2-1; 10 bases agree with TRBD2. After removal of 0 bases from V and 5 bases from J, the junction contained 4 bases not matched to a gene. The CDR3 has 16 amino acids. CDR1 and CDR2 (germline): SGHTA, FQGTGA. In nucleotides, the CDR3 is TGTGCCAGCAGCTTAACTCTAGCGGGAGCCAACAATGAGCAGTTCTTC. This encodes CASSLTLAGANNEQFF.

This clonotype was found a few times. This sequence joins TRBV15 and TRBJ2-1, with 13 bases that match TRBD2. The length of the CDR3 is 15 residues. V shed 9 bases, J shed 9 bases, and the junction held 11 bases outside the gene matches. CDR1 is LNHNV and CDR2 is YYDKDF in the germline V gene (reference sequence). CDR3 sequence (DNA): TGTGCCACGGGACCCCGACTAGCGGGAGGTCTTGAGCAGTTCTTC. It translates to CATGPRLAGGLEQFF.

This clonotype was picked up a small number of times. The rearrangement links TRBV2 to TRBJ2-3; D is unclear. There are 15 residues in the CDR3. Germline-derived CDR1 and CDR2 are SNHLY and FYNNEI. The ends were cut back, 4 bases at V and 0 bases at J, with 11 bases in the middle. The CDR3: CASSGARLSTDTQYF. CDR3 nucleotide sequence: TGTGCCAGCAGTGGGGCTAGGCTGAGCACAGATACGCAGTATTTT.

The chain joins TRBV6-1 to TRBJ1-5, with no clear D. Trimming left V 6 bases short and J 6 bases short, with 18 bases between. Germline CDR1 and CDR2: MNHNS and SASEGT. The CDR3 runs to 15 residues. The DNA of the CDR3 is TGTGCCAGCAGCCAAGGACTCACGCTGGGTCAGCCCCAGCATTTT. It is translated as CASSQGLTLGQPQHF.

The chain links TRBV10-3 to TRBJ2-1, with D maybe TRBD1 (6 bases). The ends were cut back, 6 bases at V and 0 bases at J, with 18 bases in the middle. Germline V gene lookup returns CDR1 ENHRY and CDR2 SYGVKD. CDR3 size: 17 residues. CDR3 nucleotides: TGTGCCATCAGAACCGCCGGGACACCGAACTCCTACAATGAGCAGTTCTTC. Protein sequence: CAIRTAGTPNSYNEQFF.

This clonotype has ten or more counts. J is TRBJ1-3 and V is TRBV6-5; tentatively, D is TRBD1 (6 bases). The V end lost 4 bases, the J end lost 0 bases, and 10 bases lay between the germline ends. Germline loops: CDR1 MNHEY, CDR2 SVGAGI. The CDR3 runs 15 residues. The CDR3 region is CASSSTGNSGNTIYF. CDR3 bases: TGTGCCAGCAGTTCAACAGGGAACTCTGGAAACACCATATATTTT.

The V call is TRBV2, the J call TRBJ1-1, with D perhaps matching TRBD1 (5 bases). V dropped 5 bases and J dropped 6 bases, with 13 bases sitting between them. The CDR3 loop spans 13 amino acids. The germline CDR1 and CDR2 sequences are SNHLY and FYNNEI. CDR3 amino acids: CASSTGGEAEAFF. Here the CDR3 DNA reads TGTGCCAGCAGTACGGGAGGGGAGGCTGAAGCTTTCTTT. Full variable domain (outside the CDR3, taken from reference TRBV2 and TRBJ1-1): EPEVTQTPSHQVTQMGQEVILRCVPISNHLYFYWYRQILGQKVEFLVSFYNNEISEKSEIFDDQFSVERPDGSNFTLKIRSTKLEDSAMYFCASSTGGEAEAFFGQGTRLTVV.

This clonotype was counted at least ten times. This rearrangement joins TRBV27 to TRBJ2-1, with D perhaps matching TRBD1 (5 bases). The germline gives CDR1 MNHEY, CDR2 SMNVEV (reference sequence). V was cut by 6 bases and J by 1 base, with 13 bases left in between. This CDR3 is built from 15 residues. DNA of the CDR3: TGTGCCAGCAGCCCACAGGTATTGTCCTACAATGAGCAGTTCTTC. This encodes CASSPQVLSYNEQFF.

This clonotype was seen many times. The V and J genes are TRBV6-5 and TRBJ2-2, with TRBD2 identical over 10 bases. The V gene's germline CDR1 is MNHEY and CDR2 SVGAGI. The CDR3 covers 19 residues. V gave up 2 bases and J gave up 0 bases; unmatched junction bases: 9. This chain's CDR3 is CASSYAAASGSTNTGELFF. CDR3 bases: TGTGCCAGCAGTTACGCCGCGGCTAGCGGGAGTACGAACACCGGGGAGCTGTTTTTT.

This clonotype was counted a few times. The chain has TRBV27 and TRBJ2-1; 8 bases map to TRBD2. The V gene end was trimmed by 9 bases and the J gene end by 6 bases; junction bases not matched to a gene: 7. CDR1 and CDR2 (germline): MNHEY, SMNVEV (reference sequence). The CDR3 contains 13 residues. CDR3 bases: TGTGCCAGTTTCAGCGGGGGCTTCAATGAGCAGTTCTTC. It is translated as CASFSGGFNEQFF.

The sample holds many counts of this clonotype. CDR3 sequence reads: CASSQTLSGANVLTF. In DNA, the CDR3 is TGTGCCAGCAGCCAGACCTTATCTGGGGCCAACGTCCTGACTTTC. The J gene is TRBJ2-6, the V gene TRBV12-3 or TRBV12-4; D is unclear. The V gene lost 6 bases and the J gene lost 1 base, with 10 bases spanning the gap. The CDR3 length is 15 residues.

J is TRBJ2-3 and V is TRBV20-1; 12 bases map to TRBD2. Germline V CDR1 and CDR2: DFQATT, SNEGSKA (reference sequence). After removal of 0 bases from V and 4 bases from J, the junction contained 5 bases not matched to a gene. The CDR3 has 16 residues. CDR3 DNA: TGCAGTGCTAGAGATCGACTAGCGGGAGTTTCAGATACGCAGTATTTT. It translates to CSARDRLAGVSDTQYF.

This clonotype has more than one count but fewer than ten. The V and J genes are TRBV5-5 and TRBJ1-1, with TRBD1 as a possible D gene (5 bases). Looked up from germline, CDR1 is SGHKS and CDR2 is YYEKEE (reference sequence). V lost 6 bases, J lost 1 base, and 10 bases lay in between. The CDR3 extends over 13 amino acids. The CDR3 DNA sequence: TGTGCCAGCACTAGGACACCGAACACTGAAGCTTTCTTT. Residues: CASTRTPNTEAFF.

This clonotype was seen repeatedly, ten times or more. This chain links TRBV6-4 with TRBJ2-1; 10 bases align to TRBD2. V lost 5 bases to trimming and J lost 6 bases; unmatched junction nucleotides: 10. The CDR3 has 16 amino acids. In germline, CDR1 is MRHNA, CDR2 SNTAGT. The chain's CDR3 is CASSIDVASGSNEQFF. The CDR3 nucleotides are TGTGCCAGCAGTATTGACGTGGCTAGCGGGAGCAATGAGCAGTTCTTC.